These 17 T cell receptor beta chains were sequenced from one sample in a study of control samples from healthy donors and cancer patients (dated by TCRdb to 2018 to 2021). Libraries were made using the immunoSEQ multiplex PCR assay. What TCRdb holds here is the immuneACCESS table cut down to in-frame rearrangements. Part of the clones is not present; checked against another copy, under half of the missing clones reflect an unresolved V gene, and the others are unexplained. The sample contains about 22,000 clones, 83% of them found a single time. The ten largest clones represent approximately 25% of the sample. The source material was PBMCs. These receptors came from a man in his sixties with head and neck cancer.

This clone is labeled as large. The chain combines TRBV4-1 with TRBJ2-7; D gene uncertain. From germline, CDR1 is MGHRA and CDR2 YSYEKL. The length of the CDR3 is 16 residues. Trimming stripped 0 bases from V and 2 bases from J, with 14 bases between. The CDR3 bases are TGCGCCAGCAGCCAAGATCTCAGAACGAGCACCTACGAGCAGTACTTC. It specifies CASSQDLRTSTYEQYF.

The chain employs TRBV12-5 and TRBJ1-3; no reliable D call. The CDR3 consists of 17 residues. The V end was cut by 0 bases, the J end by 1 base, with 13 bases between. Germline V CDR1 and CDR2: LGHNT, FRNRAP. CDR3 nucleotides: TGTGCTAGTGGTTTGGTACGAAACCAGCGGTCTGGAAACACCATATATTTT. Its protein product is CASGLVRNQRSGNTIYF. The full variable domain, in which reference TRBV12-5 and TRBJ1-3 provide the parts outside the CDR3, is DARVTQTPRHKVTEMGQEVTMRCQPILGHNTVFWYRQTMMQGLELLAYFRNRAPLDDSGMPKDRFSAEMPDATLATLKIQPSEPRDSAVYFCASGLVRNQRSGNTIYFGEGSWLTVV.

The chain recombines TRBV19 with TRBJ2-7; D is perhaps TRBD1 or TRBD2 (5 bases each). V was clipped by 3 bases and J by 2 bases, with 8 bases between them. Germline lookup yields CDR1 LNHDA and CDR2 SQIVND (reference sequence). The CDR3 spans 13 residues. This CDR3 reads CASSMGDPYEQYF. The CDR3 DNA reads TGTGCCAGTAGTATGGGGGATCCCTACGAGCAGTACTTC. The full variable domain, completed using reference TRBV19 and TRBJ2-7, is DGGITQSPKYLFRKEGQNVTLSCEQNLNHDAMYWYRQDPGQGLRLIYYSQIVNDFQKGDIAEGYSVSREKKESFPLTVTSAQKNPTAFYLCASSMGDPYEQYFGPGTRLTVT.

The rearrangement links TRBV6-1 to TRBJ1-6; the match to TRBD1 covers 8 bases. The V gene's germline CDR1 is MNHNS and CDR2 SASEGT. The trim removed 2 bases at V and 5 bases at J, leaving 8 bases unmatched. The CDR3 sequence is 17 residues long. The CDR3 is CASSEIAGGANNSPLHF. The CDR3 nucleotides read TGTGCCAGCAGTGAAATAGCAGGGGGCGCGAATAATTCACCCCTCCACTTT.

The V call is TRBV29-1, the J call TRBJ2-1; no reliable D call. Between the trimmed V and J ends, which lost 3 bases and 0 bases, there was a span of 6 bases. CDR1 and CDR2 (germline): SQVTM, ANQGSEA. The CDR3 runs to 13 residues. The CDR3 DNA is TGCAGCGTTGACCTCCGCTCCTACAATGAGCAGTTCTTC. It specifies CSVDLRSYNEQFF.

The rearrangement joins TRBV28 to TRBJ1-1, with D possibly TRBD1 on 5 matching bases. CDR3 length: 14 residues. Trimming removed 6 bases at V and 5 bases at J, with 16 bases between. Germline CDR1 is MDHEN and CDR2 is SYDVKM. The CDR3: CASRFRGWWTEAFF. The CDR3 DNA reads as TGTGCCAGCAGATTTCGGGGGTGGTGGACTGAAGCTTTCTTT.

This clone turned up a few times. V and J are TRBV24-1 and TRBJ1-5; no clear D gene. Trimming removed 5 bases at V and 7 bases at J, with 8 bases between. Germline V gives CDR1 KGHDR, CDR2 SFDVKD. This CDR3 has 12 residues. The CDR3 is CATSASNQPQHF. In DNA form, the CDR3 reads TGTGCCACCAGTGCCAGTAACCAGCCCCAGCATTTT.

The genes are TRBV11-3 and TRBJ2-7; 7 nucleotides agree with TRBD2. There are 15 residues in the CDR3. CDR1 and CDR2 from the germline V gene are SGHNT and YENEEA. The ends lost 1 base at V and 2 bases at J; junction bases unmatched: 5. CDR3 protein: CASSLVGGGAYEQYF. In DNA form, the CDR3 reads TGTGCCAGCAGCTTAGTAGGTGGGGGGGCCTACGAGCAGTACTTC. Based on the CDR3 plus reference TRBV11-3 and TRBJ2-7, the full variable domain is EAGVVQSPRYKIIEKKQPVAFWCNPISGHNTLYWYLQNLGQGPELLIRYENEEAVDDSQLPKDRFSAERLKGVDSTLKIQPAELGDSAVYLCASSLVGGGAYEQYFGPGTRLTVT.

This chain joins TRBV7-2 and TRBJ2-1; tentatively, D is TRBD2 (6 bases). The CDR3 spans 12 residues. In germline, CDR1 is SGHTA, CDR2 FQGNSA. The germline V and J ends were trimmed by 7 bases and 4 bases, with 8 bases remaining between them. The CDR3 here is CASTGLYNEQFF. The CDR3 region has the DNA TGTGCCAGCACCGGACTATACAATGAGCAGTTCTTC.

The chain is built from TRBV19 and TRBJ2-5; either TRBD1 or TRBD2 may supply D (5 bases each). The length of the CDR3 is 15 residues. Deletions cut 4 bases from V and 5 bases from J, with 17 bases between. From germline, CDR1 is LNHDA and CDR2 SQIVND (reference sequence). CDR3 amino acids: CASSTSSGWGETQYF. The CDR3 coding sequence is TGTGCCAGTAGTACCTCCAGCGGTTGGGGGGAGACCCAGTACTTC.

The genes are TRBV10-3 and TRBJ1-1; tentative D call: TRBD1 (5 bases). Trimming stripped 4 bases from V and 3 bases from J, with 12 bases between. This CDR3 region has 14 residues. Germline-derived CDR1 and CDR2 are ENHRY and SYGVKD. In nucleotides, the CDR3 is TGTGCCATCAGTGGGGGAGACAGATACACTGAAGCTTTCTTT. Translating gives CAISGGDRYTEAFF.

The rearrangement links TRBV11-2 to TRBJ2-1; 12 nucleotides match TRBD2. CDR3 size: 18 residues. The germline V gene has CDR1 SGHAT and CDR2 FQNNGV. After removal of 2 bases from V and 0 bases from J, the junction contained 5 bases not matched to a gene. For the CDR3, the DNA is TGTGCCAGCAGCTTACGTTGGACTAGCGGGAACTCCTACAATGAGCAGTTCTTC. It codes for CASSLRWTSGNSYNEQFF.

This sequence joins TRBV29-1 and TRBJ2-5; TRBD1 is a possible D gene (6 bases). Germline CDR1 and CDR2: SQVTM and ANQGSEA. The CDR3 totals 10 residues. V was clipped by 7 bases and J by 5 bases, with 8 bases between them. The CDR3 is CSGGLETQYF. CDR3 in DNA: TGCAGCGGGGGGCTGGAGACCCAGTACTTC.

This chain connects TRBV28 to TRBJ2-2; D is uncertain. Germline V gene sequence: CDR1 MDHEN, CDR2 SYDVKM. The CDR3 has 15 amino acids. Trimming shortened V by 6 bases and J by 5 bases, and 16 bases separated the two germline ends. The CDR3 coding sequence is TGTGCCAGCAGCCCTATAGCTGGGCCTACCGGGGAGCTGTTTTTT. As protein: CASSPIAGPTGELFF. The full variable domain, in which reference TRBV28 and TRBJ2-2 provide the parts outside the CDR3, is DVKVTQSSRYLVKRTGEKVFLECVQDMDHENMFWYRQDPGLGLRLIYFSYDVKMKEKGDIPEGYSVSREKKERFSLILESASTNQTSMYLCASSPIAGPTGELFFGEGSRLTVL.

This clone has more than one count but fewer than ten. The chain combines TRBV7-9 with TRBJ2-7; no definite D call. V shed 1 base and J shed 2 bases, with 12 bases lying between them. Germline lookup yields CDR1 SEHNR and CDR2 FQNEAQ (reference sequence). CDR3 length: 15 residues. As DNA, the CDR3 is TGTGCCAGCAGCTTAGAATCTGGGATTCCCTACGAGCAGTACTTC. Translated, it gives CASSLESGIPYEQYF.

The V and J genes are TRBV21-1 and TRBJ1-1. TRBV21-1 is an annotated pseudogene. CDR3 size: 16 residues. The CDR3 is CASSKEPGQRDTEAFF. The CDR3 DNA is TGTGCCAGCAGCAAAGAACCGGGGCAGAGGGACACTGAAGCTTTCTTT.

This clone was seen just once. The chain is built from TRBV28 and TRBJ1-5; D is perhaps TRBD1 (6 bases). Trimming removed 5 bases at V and 5 bases at J, with 13 bases between. This CDR3 region has 14 residues. Germline V gene sequence: CDR1 MDHEN, CDR2 SYDVKM. CDR3 nucleotides: TGTGCCAGCAGTCGGACAGTAGGCCATCAGCCCCAGCATTTT. It specifies CASSRTVGHQPQHF.